These 26 T cell receptor beta chains originate from one sample sequenced in a study of control samples from healthy donors and cancer patients (dated by TCRdb to 2018 to 2021). The library was produced with the immunoSEQ multiplex PCR assay. Sourced from immuneACCESS, this table was stored by TCRdb with only in-frame sequences that have V and J called. A share of the clones is absent; for the studies checked, an unresolved V gene accounts for under half, and the remainder has no known explanation. This sample comprises about 63,000 clones, about 82% of them detected only once. Clones ranked in the top ten supply roughly 5.1% of the sample. Sequencing used blood. Receptors were obtained from a man aged 40-55 years in good health.

The CDR3 spells CAWSTGNYGYTF. CDR3 DNA sequence: TGTGCCTGGAGTACCGGGAACTATGGCTACACCTTC. This chain joins TRBV30 and TRBJ1-2; the D is unclear. This CDR3 contains 12 residues. Germline V lookup: CDR1 GTSNPN, CDR2 SVGIG (reference sequence). V was pared by 2 bases and J by 2 bases, with 6 bases between.

The chain recombines TRBV5-6 with TRBJ1-1; possible D gene TRBD1, 6 bases. The length of the CDR3 is 15 residues. Germline CDR1 is SGHDT and CDR2 is YYEEEE. The V gene lost 0 bases and the J gene lost 2 bases, with 11 bases spanning the gap. The CDR3 sequence: CASSLVGTPNTEAFF. CDR3 bases: TGTGCCAGCAGCTTGGTTGGGACACCTAACACTGAAGCTTTCTTT.

The gene calls are TRBV18 and TRBJ1-2; D is undetermined. Germline CDR1 reads KGHSH; CDR2 reads LQKENI. The CDR3 is made up of 16 amino acids. V gave up 2 bases and J gave up 5 bases, with 18 bases separating them. This CDR3 reads CASSPGPSGSGYGYTF. Here the CDR3 DNA reads TGTGCCAGCTCACCAGGGCCGTCTGGGAGTGGGTATGGCTACACCTTC.

CDR3 sequence reads: CASSLAALGNSPLHF. Written as DNA, the CDR3 is TGTGCCAGCAGCTTAGCTGCTTTGGGCAATTCACCCCTCCACTTT. This rearrangement joins TRBV7-2 to TRBJ1-6; D unclear. CDR1 and CDR2 (germline): SGHTA, FQGNSA. V lost 0 bases to trimming and J lost 7 bases, with 10 bases between them. The CDR3 extends over 15 amino acids.

The chain uses TRBV9 and TRBJ2-1; no clear D. The CDR3 is 16 residues long. CDR1 and CDR2 from the germline V gene are SGDLS and YYNGEE. V lost 1 base to trimming and J lost 10 bases, with 21 bases between them. The CDR3, as DNA: TGTGCCAGCAGCGTAAAGGCTGTAGGTAGTTCTAACGAGCAGTTCTTC. Translation: CASSVKAVGSSNEQFF. Using reference TRBV9 and TRBJ2-1 for the parts outside the CDR3, the full variable domain is DSGVTQTPKHLITATGQRVTLRCSPRSGDLSVYWYQQSLDQGLQFLIQYYNGEERAKGNILERFSAQQFPDLHSELNLSSLELGDSALYFCASSVKAVGSSNEQFFGPGTRLTVL.

This sequence joins TRBV18 and TRBJ1-1; D is perhaps TRBD1 (5 bases). The CDR3 is made up of 15 amino acids. CDR1 and CDR2 from the germline V gene are KGHSH and LQKENI. Trimming cost V 2 bases and J 4 bases, with 14 bases left between them. As DNA, the CDR3 is TGTGCCAGCTCACCATACACAGGCCCCAGCACTGAAGCTTTCTTT. Translated, it gives CASSPYTGPSTEAFF.

The chain is built from TRBV7-2 and TRBJ1-1; 8 bases are a match to TRBD1. The CDR3 is 13 amino acids. The germline V gene encodes CDR1 SGHTA and CDR2 FQGNSA. The ends lost 7 bases at V and 5 bases at J; junction bases unmatched: 6. Here the CDR3 DNA reads TGTGCCAGCACCCGGACAGGGTGGACTGAAGCTTTCTTT. The encoded protein is CASTRTGWTEAFF.

With regard to this clone: Within the sample, other DNA sequences also encode this same CDR3. This chain connects TRBV7-2 to TRBJ1-1; D gene unclear. The V gene's germline CDR1 is SGHTA and CDR2 FQGNSA. This CDR3 region has 13 residues. Trimming cost V 1 base and J 1 base, with 4 bases left between them. The CDR3 spells CASSLVENTEAFF. CDR3 nucleotide sequence: TGTGCCAGCAGCTTAGTAGAGAACACTGAAGCTTTCTTT. Variable domain in full (rest from reference TRBV7-2 and TRBJ1-1): GAGVSQSPSNKVTEKGKDVELRCDPISGHTALYWYRQSLGQGLEFLIYFQGNSAPDKSGLPSDRFSAERTGGSVSTLTIQRTQQEDSAVYLCASSLVENTEAFFGQGTRLTVV.

The chain recombines TRBV12-3 or TRBV12-4 with TRBJ1-1; D is unresolved. The V end lost 8 bases, the J end lost 0 bases, and 10 bases lay between the germline ends. The CDR3 loop spans 13 amino acids. CDR3 DNA: TGTGCCAGCTTAAAGTACTTGAACACTGAAGCTTTCTTT. This codes for CASLKYLNTEAFF.

The genes are TRBV18 and TRBJ1-1; 7 positions match TRBD1. Unmatched junction bases numbered 8, after V lost 3 bases and J lost 7 bases. This CDR3 is built from 14 residues. Germline-derived CDR1 and CDR2 are KGHSH and LQKENI. The CDR3 loop reads CASSPSRQGSEAFF. The CDR3 DNA follows: TGTGCCAGCTCACCCTCTAGACAGGGTAGTGAAGCTTTCTTT.

The chain is built from TRBV27 and TRBJ2-3, with 12 bases aligning to TRBD2. Germline trimming cut 7 bases from V and 3 bases from J; bases unmatched to any gene: 2. The germline V gene has CDR1 MNHEY and CDR2 SMNVEV (reference sequence). The length of the CDR3 is 14 residues. The CDR3 DNA sequence: TGTGCCAGCACCGGACTAGCGGGAACAGATACGCAGTATTTT. It is translated as CASTGLAGTDTQYF.

This chain uses TRBV9 with TRBJ1-5; D not resolved. CDR1 is SGDLS, CDR2 YYNGEE, per germline. The V end lost 3 bases, the J end lost 0 bases, and 7 bases lay between the germline ends. This CDR3 contains 14 residues. CDR3 protein: CASSEGYSNQPQHF. The CDR3 DNA reads TGTGCCAGCAGCGAAGGATATAGCAATCAGCCCCAGCATTTT.

This chain joins TRBV2 and TRBJ2-2; either TRBD1 or TRBD2 may supply D (6 bases each). Trimming cost V 5 bases and J 5 bases, with 9 bases left between them. The CDR3 runs 13 residues. Germline CDR1 SNHLY, CDR2 FYNNEI. CDR3 loop: CASSTGRTGELFF. The DNA of the CDR3 is TGTGCCAGCAGTACAGGGAGGACCGGGGAGCTGTTTTTT.

V is TRBV6-1 and J is TRBJ2-7, with unresolved D. Trimming shortened V by 0 bases and J by 1 base, and 13 bases separated the two germline ends. The germline V gene has CDR1 MNHNS and CDR2 SASEGT. The length of the CDR3 is 16 residues. In DNA, the CDR3 is TGTGCCAGCAGTGAAGCCGAGTCGGGCAGTTCCTACGAGCAGTACTTC. Protein product: CASSEAESGSSYEQYF.

CDR3 region: CASSQDLTSGRAIGNEQYF. As DNA, the CDR3 is TGCGCCAGCAGCCAAGATTTAACTAGCGGGAGGGCCATTGGAAACGAGCAGTACTTC. This rearrangement joins TRBV4-3 to TRBJ2-7, with 13 positions matching TRBD2. The germline V gene encodes CDR1 LGHNA and CDR2 YSLEER. The CDR3 has 19 residues. V was pared by 0 bases and J by 5 bases, with 13 bases of the junction left unmatched.

The chain is built from TRBV5-1 and TRBJ1-2; D gene unclear. Germline CDR1 SGHRS, CDR2 YFSETQ. Trimming pared 2 bases from V and 5 bases from J, leaving 16 bases between. The CDR3 length is 15 residues. In DNA form, the CDR3 reads TGCGCCAGCAGCTTAGTACCGAAACCGGGATATGGCTACACCTTC. This gives the protein CASSLVPKPGYGYTF.

The V and J genes are TRBV11-2 and TRBJ2-7, with TRBD1 identical over 9 bases. V was pared by 5 bases and J by 3 bases, with 5 bases of the junction left unmatched. CDR3 length: 14 residues. Germline V CDR1 and CDR2: SGHAT, FQNNGV. The CDR3 here is CASSPRTGDYEQYF. The CDR3 bases are TGTGCCAGCAGCCCCCGGACAGGGGACTACGAGCAGTACTTC.

The rearrangement uses TRBV9 and TRBJ1-4; a weak D match, TRBD1 (5 bases). The CDR3 extends over 15 amino acids. Trimming stripped 3 bases from V and 5 bases from J, with 14 bases between. Germline CDR1 reads SGDLS; CDR2 reads YYNGEE. The CDR3 DNA is TGTGCCAGCAGCGGGGGGGTAGGCCACAATGAAAAACTGTTTTTT. Protein product: CASSGGVGHNEKLFF.

The V and J genes are TRBV7-9 and TRBJ1-4; TRBD1 aligns across 8 bases. CDR1 and CDR2 (germline): SEHNR, FQNEAQ (reference sequence). The V segment lost 1 base and the J segment 8 bases; nucleotides outside the gene matches: 6. The CDR3 is 15 residues long. As DNA, the CDR3 is TGTGCCAGCAGCTTAGTCCAGGGGGCGGGGGAAAAACTGTTTTTT. This encodes CASSLVQGAGEKLFF. The full variable domain, with the rest looked up from reference TRBV7-9 and TRBJ1-4, is DTGVSQNPRHKITKRGQNVTFRCDPISEHNRLYWYRQTLGQGPEFLTYFQNEAQLEKSRLLSDRFSAERPKGSFSTLEIQRTEQGDSAMYLCASSLVQGAGEKLFFGSGTQLSVL.

J is TRBJ2-2 and V is TRBV6-5; 7 bases are a match to TRBD2. J gave up 0 bases and V 2 bases, and 0 bases lay outside the gene matches. The CDR3 extends over 15 amino acids. The germline V gene encodes CDR1 MNHEY and CDR2 SVGAGI. The CDR3 DNA follows: TGTGCCAGCAGTTACCGGGGGGCGAACACCGGGGAGCTGTTTTTT. Translated, it gives CASSYRGANTGELFF.

CDR3 loop: CASSVRQEIGTEAFF. CDR3 bases: TGTGCCAGCAGCGTACGACAGGAGATCGGCACTGAAGCTTTCTTT. V gene TRBV7-2 combines with J gene TRBJ1-1, with TRBD1 as a possible D gene (6 bases). The V gene's germline CDR1 is SGHTA and CDR2 FQGNSA. The CDR3 covers 15 residues. V was clipped by 5 bases and J by 4 bases, with 17 bases between them.

V is TRBV7-2 and J is TRBJ1-2; D ambiguous. This CDR3 has 15 residues. V lost 1 base to trimming and J lost 4 bases, with 13 bases between them. Germline CDR1 reads SGHTA; CDR2 reads FQGNSA. CDR3 bases: TGTGCCAGCAGCTTAGTTGCGTCCTCCACCTATGGCTACACCTTC. It codes for CASSLVASSTYGYTF.

This chain joins TRBV24-1 and TRBJ2-3; the D gene could be TRBD1 or TRBD2 (5 bases each). This CDR3 is built from 17 residues. Germline V gene lookup returns CDR1 KGHDR and CDR2 SFDVKD. V was shortened by 2 bases and J by 4 bases, with 18 bases between the two germline ends. This CDR3 reads CATSDSPGTSSADTQYF. The CDR3 bases are TGTGCCACCAGTGATTCCCCAGGGACGAGCAGCGCAGATACGCAGTATTTT.

CDR3 in amino acids: CASSHYFPNTGELFF. In DNA form, the CDR3 reads TGCGCCAGCAGCCATTATTTCCCGAACACCGGGGAGCTGTTTTTT. This sequence joins TRBV4-3 and TRBJ2-2; D is unresolved. The germline gives CDR1 LGHNA, CDR2 YSLEER. The CDR3 loop spans 15 amino acids. The ends were cut back, 3 bases at V and 0 bases at J, with 8 bases in the middle.

This clone occurred a few times. The chain uses TRBV30 and TRBJ2-7, with a tentative D call TRBD1 (6 bases). The CDR3 extends over 14 amino acids. V was shortened by 3 bases and J by 0 bases, with 12 bases between the two germline ends. Germline CDR1 reads GTSNPN; CDR2 reads SVGIG (reference sequence). The CDR3 DNA reads TGTGCCTGGAGAGTCCCAGGGGCCTCCTACGAGCAGTACTTC. Protein sequence: CAWRVPGASYEQYF.

V usage is TRBV18 and J usage is TRBJ2-2; 9 nucleotides agree with TRBD2. J gave up 3 bases and V 5 bases, and 13 bases lay outside the gene matches. CDR1 and CDR2 (germline): KGHSH, LQKENI. The CDR3 totals 18 residues. CDR3 bases: TGTGCCAGCTCATCTCAACAAGCGGGAGGAGTATACACCGGGGAGCTGTTTTTT. Translation gives CASSSQQAGGVYTGELFF.